The clone carrying this T cell receptor (beta chain) was counted a single time. Germline V CDR1 and CDR2: SGHTA, FQGNSA. Deletions cut 1 base from V and 4 bases from J, with 10 bases between. The CDR3 length is 14 residues. This entry is derived from a study of blood T cell repertoires in COVID-19. Study summary: The analysed material was cDNA or gDNA that came from T cells, B-cell-depleted T cells, or PBMCs.

The data were produced by immunoSEQ multiplex PCR, yet TCRdb's version contains in-frame clones alone and is incomplete. The sample yields 410,000 or so clones, 89% seen once. Sequences were obtained from peripheral blood. The source is a woman aged 40 to 55 with COVID-19, enrolled during active disease. The chain uses TRBV7-2 and TRBJ1-2; possibly TRBD1 for D (5 bases). CDR3: CASSLGTGTYGYTF. CDR3 nucleotide sequence: TGTGCCAGCAGCTTAGGTACAGGTACCTATGGCTACACCTTC.